This T cell receptor beta chain emerged from a study of regulatory T cells in long-lasting Graves disease. Study-wide results and limits: Accuracy was possibly reduced by small sample size. The study examined only peripheral blood, not thyroid tissue. Compared with new cases, persistent Graves' patients showed reduced TCR diversity.

Both iRepertoire HTBI primers and Arm-PCR of CDR3 regions were used to build the TCR beta libraries. TCRdb passed the multiplex PCR reads through MiXCR, listing each CDR3 protein once. The sample lists roughly 700,000 distinct CDR3 sequences, about 32% occurring once. Time point in this sample: persistent/refractory GD, antithyroid drugs over 5 years with positive TRAb. PBMC RNA served as the TCR library source. Note on this clonotype: Its antigen is not known.

Germline CDR1 is MNHNS and CDR2 is SASEGT. Trimming pared 6 bases from V and 5 bases from J, leaving 16 bases between. This CDR3 has 14 amino acids. This TCR was recovered from a female donor with Graves disease. The sequencing here drew on peripheral blood mononuclear cells (PBMCs), taken when the disease was refractory, from a patient treated with antithyroid drugs. This chain links TRBV6-1 with TRBJ1-2; possible D gene TRBD1, 5 bases. The CDR3 sequence is CASSISRGGYGYTF. For the CDR3, the DNA is TGTGCCAGCAGCATTTCTCGGGGGGGATATGGCTACACCTTC.